The rows below give T cell receptor beta chains drawn from one sample of a study of blood T cell repertoires in COVID-19. Generated by immunoSEQ multiplex PCR, the TCRdb table keeps only in-frame clones and is missing some. The sample includes about 160,000 clones, approximately 92% of them seen just once. The material sequenced was peripheral blood. These receptor sequences come from a woman aged 45-65 years with acute or convalescent COVID-19. The CDR3 runs from the conserved cysteine through the conserved F or W. The D gene is left open where the match is weak. Some rows mark clone size as missing; the rest say once, few, many or name a class of expanded clone.

v_gene: TRBV5-4
d_gene: TRBD1
j_gene: TRBJ1-6
abundance: .
len: 16
CDR3nt: TGTGCCAGCAGCTTGGAAGCAGGGGGCGCGAATTCACCCCTCCACTTT
CDR3aa: CASSLEAGGANSPLHF

v_gene: TRBV28
d_gene: .
j_gene: TRBJ1-2
abundance: .
len: 12
CDR3nt: TGTGCCAGCAGTTTTCGGGGCTATGGCTACACCTTC
CDR3aa: CASSFRGYGYTF

v_gene: TRBV18
d_gene: .
j_gene: TRBJ1-1
abundance: .
len: 14
CDR3nt: TGTGCCAGCTCACCACAGGCTCCGGGGACTGAAGCTTTCTTT
CDR3aa: CASSPQAPGTEAFF

v_gene: TRBV19
d_gene: .
j_gene: TRBJ1-2
abundance: .
len: 15
CDR3nt: TGTGCCAGTAGTATGATTATACGGGGAGAAAATGGCTACACCTTC
CDR3aa: CASSMIIRGENGYTF

v_gene: TRBV28
d_gene: .
j_gene: TRBJ1-2
abundance: .
len: 15
CDR3nt: TGTGCCAGCAGTTTGGGGTTAAAGGGACTCTATGGCTACACCTTC
CDR3aa: CASSLGLKGLYGYTF

v_gene: TRBV9
d_gene: TRBD2
j_gene: TRBJ2-5
abundance: .
len: 15
CDR3nt: TGTGCCAGCAGCCAAGGGCTAGCGGGGGAAGAGACCCAGTACTTC
CDR3aa: CASSQGLAGEETQYF

v_gene: TRBV20-1
d_gene: .
j_gene: TRBJ1-6
abundance: .
len: 15
CDR3nt: TGCAGTGCTAGTGACAGTTACTCCTATAATTCACCCCTCCACTTT
CDR3aa: CSASDSYSYNSPLHF

v_gene: TRBV2
d_gene: .
j_gene: TRBJ1-6
abundance: .
len: 14
CDR3nt: TGTGCCAGCAGTGACCAGATCTATAATTCACCCCTCCACTTT
CDR3aa: CASSDQIYNSPLHF

v_gene: TRBV7-9
d_gene: .
j_gene: TRBJ1-2
abundance: .
len: 15
CDR3nt: TGTGCCAGCAGCTTAGTGGACAGCCCGTCGGTTGGCTACACCTTC
CDR3aa: CASSLVDSPSVGYTF

v_gene: TRBV7-2
d_gene: .
j_gene: TRBJ2-3
abundance: .
len: 13
CDR3nt: TGTGCCAGCAGCTCCTTTCGGACAGATACGCAGTATTTT
CDR3aa: CASSSFRTDTQYF

v_gene: TRBV28
d_gene: .
j_gene: TRBJ2-3
abundance: .
len: 14
CDR3nt: TGTGCCAGCAGTTTAGAGACAAGCACAGATACGCAGTATTTT
CDR3aa: CASSLETSTDTQYF

v_gene: TRBV3-1/TRBV3-2
d_gene: TRBD1
j_gene: TRBJ2-2
abundance: .
len: 16
CDR3nt: TGTGCCAGCAGCTCCCTGGACAGGGCGAACACCGGGGAGCTGTTTTTT
CDR3aa: CASSSLDRANTGELFF

v_gene: TRBV4-1
d_gene: TRBD1
j_gene: TRBJ2-7
abundance: .
len: 16
CDR3nt: TGCGCCAGCAGCCAAAGTCCGGGACAGAGCCTCTACGAGCAGTACTTC
CDR3aa: CASSQSPGQSLYEQYF

v_gene: TRBV6-5
d_gene: TRBD1
j_gene: TRBJ1-5
abundance: .
len: 14
CDR3nt: TGTGCCAGCAGTAGCCGACAGGGAGATCAGCCCCAGCATTTT
CDR3aa: CASSSRQGDQPQHF

v_gene: TRBV7-2
d_gene: .
j_gene: TRBJ2-1
abundance: .
len: 15
CDR3nt: TGTGCCAGCAGCTTAGTAGGGGGAGAGTGGAATGAGCAGTTCTTC
CDR3aa: CASSLVGGEWNEQFF

v_gene: TRBV10-2
d_gene: .
j_gene: TRBJ1-5
abundance: once
len: 15
CDR3nt: TGCGCCAGCAGTGGGGTAGGGGCAGTGGATCAGCCCCAGCATTTT
CDR3aa: CASSGVGAVDQPQHF

v_gene: TRBV5-4
d_gene: TRBD1
j_gene: TRBJ1-2
abundance: .
len: 13
CDR3nt: TGTGCCAGCAGCTCTACAGGGGACTATGGCTACACCTTC
CDR3aa: CASSSTGDYGYTF

v_gene: TRBV18
d_gene: .
j_gene: TRBJ1-3
abundance: once
len: 16
CDR3nt: TGTGCCAGCTCGCCAGAGGGCCCCCAAGGAGGAAACACCATATATTTT
CDR3aa: CASSPEGPQGGNTIYF

v_gene: TRBV9
d_gene: TRBD1
j_gene: TRBJ1-2
abundance: .
len: 16
CDR3nt: TGTGCCAGCAGCGTAGGTTCCGGGACAGGGCCCTATAGCTACACCTTC
CDR3aa: CASSVGSGTGPYSYTF

v_gene: TRBV2
d_gene: TRBD1
j_gene: TRBJ2-5
abundance: .
len: 14
CDR3nt: TGTGCCAGCAGCACAGGGGGATTGGGTGAGACCCAGTACTTC
CDR3aa: CASSTGGLGETQYF

v_gene: TRBV10-3
d_gene: .
j_gene: TRBJ2-1
abundance: few
len: 17
CDR3nt: TGTGCCTCCCAACGGCTGGCGACAGTCGACTCTAGGAGTGAGCAGTTCTTC
CDR3aa: CASQRLATVDSRSEQFF

v_gene: TRBV6-6
d_gene: TRBD2
j_gene: TRBJ2-5
abundance: .
len: 15
CDR3nt: TGTGCCAGCGGGACTAGCGGGAGATTAAGAGAGACCCAGTACTTC
CDR3aa: CASGTSGRLRETQYF

v_gene: TRBV7-2
d_gene: .
j_gene: TRBJ1-2
abundance: .
len: 14
CDR3nt: TGTGCCAGCAGTACGACCAGGGGAATGGATGGCTACACCTTC
CDR3aa: CASSTTRGMDGYTF

v_gene: TRBV27
d_gene: .
j_gene: TRBJ2-1
abundance: .
len: 15
CDR3nt: TGTGCCAGCAGCCCCCCGTGGGGTAGGGGCAATGAGCAGTTCTTC
CDR3aa: CASSPPWGRGNEQFF

v_gene: TRBV6-5
d_gene: .
j_gene: TRBJ2-1
abundance: .
len: 14
CDR3nt: TGTGCCAGCAGTTACGTGAGCTCCTACAATGAGCAGTTCTTC
CDR3aa: CASSYVSSYNEQFF

v_gene: TRBV11-3
d_gene: TRBD2
j_gene: TRBJ2-7
abundance: .
len: 15
CDR3nt: TGTGCCAGCAGCTTGGCTACGGGGGGCTCCTACGAGCAGTACTTC
CDR3aa: CASSLATGGSYEQYF

v_gene: TRBV6-6
d_gene: .
j_gene: TRBJ2-3
abundance: .
len: 12
CDR3nt: TGTGCCAGCAGTTACTTAGCGAATACGCAGTATTTT
CDR3aa: CASSYLANTQYF

v_gene: TRBV29-1
d_gene: TRBD1
j_gene: TRBJ1-2
abundance: .
len: 14
CDR3nt: TGCAGCGTTCCCAAGGGGACAGGGGAATGGGGCTACACCTTC
CDR3aa: CSVPKGTGEWGYTF

v_gene: TRBV18
d_gene: .
j_gene: TRBJ2-2
abundance: .
len: 15
CDR3nt: TGTGCCAGCTCACCATTCGGACAGAACACCGGGGAGCTGTTTTTT
CDR3aa: CASSPFGQNTGELFF

v_gene: TRBV11-2
d_gene: .
j_gene: TRBJ2-3
abundance: once
len: 15
CDR3nt: TGTGCCAGCAGCTTAGGTCGTAGCGTTTCAGATACGCAGTATTTT
CDR3aa: CASSLGRSVSDTQYF

v_gene: TRBV28
d_gene: TRBD1
j_gene: TRBJ1-1
abundance: .
len: 14
CDR3nt: TGTGCCAGCAGTTCGACAGGGGGCTCGGCTGAAGCTTTCTTT
CDR3aa: CASSSTGGSAEAFF

v_gene: TRBV30
d_gene: .
j_gene: TRBJ1-5
abundance: .
len: 17
CDR3nt: TGTGCCTGGAGTCATCCTAGGGTTCCAGGGGACGGTCAGCCCCAGCATTTT
CDR3aa: CAWSHPRVPGDGQPQHF

v_gene: TRBV3-1/TRBV3-2
d_gene: .
j_gene: TRBJ1-1
abundance: .
len: 14
CDR3nt: TGTGCCAGCAGCCAAGAGAATAGGGGCACTGAAGCTTTCTTT
CDR3aa: CASSQENRGTEAFF

v_gene: TRBV10-3
d_gene: .
j_gene: TRBJ1-1
abundance: once
len: 12
CDR3nt: TGTGCCACTACAGGGTACGGCACTGAAGCTTTCTTT
CDR3aa: CATTGYGTEAFF

v_gene: TRBV27
d_gene: TRBD1
j_gene: TRBJ2-7
abundance: .
len: 13
CDR3nt: TGTGCCAGCTCTGACAGGGGGTCCTACGAGCAGTACTTC
CDR3aa: CASSDRGSYEQYF